The entry below gives a single TCR beta chain sequence along with its context. The data were taken from a study of human T cells and chemical hapten exposure. V dropped 3 bases and J dropped 2; count of bases not matched to a gene: 10. Germline CDR1 reads SGHDT; CDR2 reads YYEEEE. This CDR3 comprises 16 residues. TCRdb re-analysed the RACE reads in MiXCR, keeping a single row per CDR3 protein. The repertoire holds approximately 350,000 distinct CDR3 sequences, nearly 6.5% seen once, with 4.5% to 6% in the top ten. The time point was: patch test 2, 6 weeks after DPC sensitization. Indicated treatment: therapeutic diphenylcyclopropenone sensitization with weekly scalp DPC.

This chain connects TRBV5-6 to TRBJ2-7; 8 bases are a match to TRBD2. Source: whole blood, taken in connection with sensitization to the hapten diphenylcyclopropenone (DPC). This receptor was taken from a young woman with alopecia areata. Some clones in this sample may be carry-over from other donors' samples. CDR3 coding DNA: TGTGCCAGCAGCTCCGTAGCGGGGACTACTACCTACGAGCAGTACTTC. As protein: CASSSVAGTTTYEQYF.